This paragraph reports one T cell receptor beta chain. The data derive from a study of blood T cell repertoires in COVID-19. Looking at the study overall: Acute and convalescent COVID-19 specimens originated in the United States, Italy and Spain. In each case, the material was cDNA or gDNA derived from T cells, B-cell-depleted T cells, or PBMCs.

Participant age was about 18 to 89 years, and participants resided in fewer than 30 US areas. Trimming removed 0 bases from V and 12 bases from J; junction bases left unmatched: 6. The length of the CDR3 is 16 residues. Germline CDR1 SGHTA, CDR2 FQGNSA. Sequencing was performed with immunoSEQ multiplex PCR; in TCRdb, only in-frame clones are kept and a portion is missing. This table holds approximately 260,000 clones, approximately 88% found once. Sequencing was done on a sample of PBMCs or T cells enriched from blood (not recorded which). This clonotype was obtained from a woman between 40 and 55 years old with acute COVID-19. The chain employs TRBV7-2 and TRBJ2-1; 15 nucleotides agree with TRBD2. The CDR3 region is CASSLAPGLAGGVQFF. CDR3 nucleotide sequence: TGTGCCAGCAGCTTAGCGCCGGGACTAGCGGGAGGCGTGCAGTTCTTC.